The 19 T cell receptor beta chains below all came from one sample that was sequenced in a study of blood T cell repertoires in COVID-19. TCRdb keeps only in-frame clones here, not all; method: immunoSEQ multiplex PCR. The sample includes about 180,000 clones, 84% seen only once; the top ten take under 8.5%. The source material was peripheral blood. The receptor set was obtained from a human donor in a cohort sampled during active COVID-19.

The chain links TRBV19 to TRBJ1-5, with D possibly TRBD1 on 5 matching bases. V was cut by 2 bases and J by 2 bases, with 10 bases left in between. The CDR3 covers 15 residues. CDR1 and CDR2 from the germline V gene are LNHDA and SQIVND (reference sequence). In DNA, the CDR3 is TGTGCCAGTAGTATACGGGGGTGGGGCAATCAGCCCCAGCATTTT. Its translation: CASSIRGWGNQPQHF.

The CDR3 sequence: CASSGGTGAAWNTEAFF. The CDR3 DNA sequence: TGTGCCAGCAGTGGCGGGACAGGGGCCGCGTGGAACACTGAAGCTTTCTTT. V gene TRBV2 combines with J gene TRBJ1-1, with TRBD1 identical over 10 bases. The CDR3 is 17 amino acids. The V and J ends lost 4 bases and 1 base, in that order; junction bases with no gene match: 9. Looked up from germline, CDR1 is SNHLY and CDR2 is FYNNEI. The full variable domain, completed using reference TRBV2 and TRBJ1-1, is EPEVTQTPSHQVTQMGQEVILRCVPISNHLYFYWYRQILGQKVEFLVSFYNNEISEKSEIFDDQFSVERPDGSNFTLKIRSTKLEDSAMYFCASSGGTGAAWNTEAFFGQGTRLTVV.

The V gene is TRBV11-2, the J gene TRBJ1-1; perhaps TRBD1 as D (6 bases). There are 14 residues in the CDR3. Deletions cut 5 bases from V and 1 base from J, with 11 bases between. Germline CDR1 SGHAT, CDR2 FQNNGV. CDR3 sequence (DNA): TGTGCCAGCAGCCAGGGACAAACGAACACTGAAGCTTTCTTT. Its translation: CASSQGQTNTEAFF.

The rearrangement links TRBV13 to TRBJ2-7; maybe TRBD2 (6 bases). The germline V gene has CDR1 PRHDT and CDR2 FYEKMQ (reference sequence). The ends were cut back, 6 bases at V and 7 bases at J, with 10 bases in the middle. This CDR3 contains 11 residues. In DNA, the CDR3 is TGTGCCAGCAGGGGAGGTCTGGAGCAGTACTTC. This sequence encodes CASRGGLEQYF. Combining the CDR3 with reference TRBV13 and TRBJ2-7 gives the whole variable domain AAGVIQSPRHLIKEKRETATLKCYPIPRHDTVYWYQQGPGQDPQFLISFYEKMQSDKGSIPDRFSAQQFSDYHSELNMSSLELGDSALYFCASRGGLEQYFGPGTRLTVT.

The V gene is TRBV13, the J gene TRBJ2-1; D possibly corresponds to TRBD2 (6 bases). With 2 bases removed from V and 0 bases from J, the gap between germline ends came to 11 bases. This CDR3 comprises 16 residues. Per the germline V gene, CDR1 is PRHDT and CDR2 is FYEKMQ (reference sequence). CDR3 in DNA: TGTGCCAGCAGCTTAAGCCGGGGGAGCTCCTACAATGAGCAGTTCTTC. Protein product: CASSLSRGSSYNEQFF.

This sequence joins TRBV9 and TRBJ1-1; TRBD1 matches 8 bases. This CDR3 comprises 16 residues. J gave up 1 base and V 3 bases, and 8 bases lay outside the gene matches. Germline CDR1 reads SGDLS; CDR2 reads YYNGEE. The CDR3 bases are TGTGCCAGCAGCGCTCCAGCCGGGACAGGGAACACTGAAGCTTTCTTT. This codes for CASSAPAGTGNTEAFF.

This chain joins TRBV5-6 and TRBJ2-1, with D possibly matching TRBD1 (5 bases). V gave up 2 bases and J gave up 5 bases, with 14 bases separating them. CDR3 length equals 15 residues. Per germline, CDR1 SGHDT and CDR2 YYEEEE. The CDR3 DNA reads TGTGCCAGCAGCTTTCAGCAGGGTTGGGACAATGAGCAGTTCTTC. It encodes CASSFQQGWDNEQFF. The variable domain in full, with the rest retrieved from reference TRBV5-6 and TRBJ2-1, is DAGVTQSPTHLIKTRGQQVTLRCSPKSGHDTVSWYQQALGQGPQFIFQYYEEEERQRGNFPDRFSGHQFPNYSSELNVNALLLGDSALYLCASSFQQGWDNEQFFGPGTRLTVL.

The chain uses TRBV15 and TRBJ2-5, with TRBD2 identical over 7 bases. CDR1 is LNHNV and CDR2 is YYDKDF in the germline V gene (reference sequence). J was trimmed by 4 bases and V by 0 bases; bases with no gene match: 5. This CDR3 is built from 15 residues. The CDR3: CATSRDGLAAETQYF. The CDR3 bases are TGTGCCACCAGCAGAGATGGTCTAGCGGCAGAGACCCAGTACTTC.

The chain couples TRBV11-2 to TRBJ2-2; no clear D gene. CDR3 length: 16 residues. Germline-derived CDR1 and CDR2 are SGHAT and FQNNGV. The germline V and J ends were trimmed by 1 base and 0 bases, with 9 bases remaining between them. CDR3: CASSLGSPANTGELFF. DNA for the CDR3: TGTGCCAGCAGCTTAGGTAGCCCCGCGAACACCGGGGAGCTGTTTTTT.

V is TRBV6-2 or TRBV6-3 and J is TRBJ1-6, with D possibly being TRBD1 (5 bases). V was clipped by 6 bases and J by 7 bases, with 22 bases between them. In germline, CDR1 is MNHEY, CDR2 SVGEGT. This CDR3 comprises 17 residues. Here the CDR3 reads CASSPSPAGPRNSPLHF. CDR3 in DNA: TGTGCCAGCAGCCCTTCCCCTGCGGGACCGAGAAATTCACCCCTCCACTTT.

This clone was counted once. The CDR3 nucleotides read TGTGCCAGCAGCCAGAGTCCCGGGAATAATTCACCCCTCCACTTT. Amino acid sequence: CASSQSPGNNSPLHF. The chain recombines TRBV9 with TRBJ1-6; no definite D call. This CDR3 spans 15 amino acids. Germline V lookup: CDR1 SGDLS, CDR2 YYNGEE. V dropped 4 bases and J dropped 5 bases, with 13 bases sitting between them.

J is TRBJ1-6 and V is TRBV12-5, with 7 nucleotides matching TRBD1. The CDR3 runs to 13 residues. Germline assignment: CDR1 LGHNT and CDR2 FRNRAP. V was clipped by 6 bases and J by 7 bases; unmatched bases: 3. The CDR3: CASGDRENSPLHF. The DNA of the CDR3 is TGTGCTAGTGGCGACAGGGAGAATTCACCCCTCCACTTT. Complete variable domain (other parts from reference TRBV12-5 and TRBJ1-6): DARVTQTPRHKVTEMGQEVTMRCQPILGHNTVFWYRQTMMQGLELLAYFRNRAPLDDSGMPKDRFSAEMPDATLATLKIQPSEPRDSAVYFCASGDRENSPLHFGNGTRLTVT.

The V and J genes are TRBV7-3 and TRBJ1-1, with 8 positions matching TRBD1. Germline assignment: CDR1 SGHTA and CDR2 FQGTGA. The ends lost 4 bases at V and 7 bases at J; junction bases unmatched: 5. This CDR3 spans 13 amino acids. Written as DNA, the CDR3 is TGTGCCAGCAGCTCGGGACAGGACGTTGAAGCTTTCTTT. Amino acids: CASSSGQDVEAFF.

The chain carries TRBV19 and TRBJ1-1; 10 positions agree with TRBD1. Germline V gives CDR1 LNHDA, CDR2 SQIVND (reference sequence). J was trimmed by 1 base and V by 3 bases; bases with no gene match: 2. This CDR3 has 15 amino acids. The CDR3 nucleotides read TGTGCCAGTAGTATGGGACAGGGGAAGAACACTGAAGCTTTCTTT. It encodes CASSMGQGKNTEAFF.

The chain links TRBV23-1 to TRBJ1-5, with a possible D match to TRBD1 (6 bases). TRBV23-1 is noted as an ORF with a role that remains uncertain. The CDR3 is 19 amino acids. The germline V and J ends were trimmed by 1 base and 4 bases, with 23 bases remaining between them. This CDR3 reads CASSQFEVRGLRKNQPQHF. As DNA, the CDR3 is TGCGCCAGCAGTCAATTCGAGGTCAGGGGCCTCCGGAAGAATCAGCCCCAGCATTTT.

The chain joins TRBV19 to TRBJ1-2, with 8 positions matching TRBD1. Germline assignment: CDR1 LNHDA and CDR2 SQIVND (reference sequence). The CDR3 runs 17 residues. J lost 0 bases, V lost 5 bases, and 11 bases had no gene match. The DNA of the CDR3 is TGTGCCAGTAGTGCCCGGACAGGGAGGCTATCTAACTATGGCTACACCTTC. Its protein is CASSARTGRLSNYGYTF.

The genes are TRBV4-1 and TRBJ1-1, with D possibly TRBD1 on 5 matching bases. Germline lookup yields CDR1 MGHRA and CDR2 YSYEKL. This CDR3 has 16 residues. The ends were cut back, 3 bases at V and 5 bases at J, with 19 bases in the middle. The DNA of the CDR3 is TGCGCCAGCAGCCACCCAAACCAGGGAGGCGGGACTGAAGCTTTCTTT. Its protein product is CASSHPNQGGGTEAFF.

The gene calls are TRBV6-6 and TRBJ2-3; TRBD1 matches at 9 bases. This CDR3 comprises 15 residues. V lost 4 bases to trimming and J lost 4 bases; unmatched junction nucleotides: 6. Germline CDR1 and CDR2: MNHNY and SVGAGI (reference sequence). In DNA form, the CDR3 reads TGTGCCAGCAGTTTCCGACAGGGGGGAGCAGATACGCAGTATTTT. Its protein is CASSFRQGGADTQYF.

On this clone itself: Its ends do not fully match the called genes, so a read error is possible. The DNA of the CDR3 is TGTGCCAGCTCACCGTCCGGGCAGGACTCCAACGAGCAGTACTTC. Its translation: CASSPSGQDSNEQYF. The chain joins TRBV18 to TRBJ2-7, with D perhaps matching TRBD2 (5 bases). CDR1 and CDR2 (germline): KGHSH, LQKENI. The CDR3 loop spans 15 amino acids.